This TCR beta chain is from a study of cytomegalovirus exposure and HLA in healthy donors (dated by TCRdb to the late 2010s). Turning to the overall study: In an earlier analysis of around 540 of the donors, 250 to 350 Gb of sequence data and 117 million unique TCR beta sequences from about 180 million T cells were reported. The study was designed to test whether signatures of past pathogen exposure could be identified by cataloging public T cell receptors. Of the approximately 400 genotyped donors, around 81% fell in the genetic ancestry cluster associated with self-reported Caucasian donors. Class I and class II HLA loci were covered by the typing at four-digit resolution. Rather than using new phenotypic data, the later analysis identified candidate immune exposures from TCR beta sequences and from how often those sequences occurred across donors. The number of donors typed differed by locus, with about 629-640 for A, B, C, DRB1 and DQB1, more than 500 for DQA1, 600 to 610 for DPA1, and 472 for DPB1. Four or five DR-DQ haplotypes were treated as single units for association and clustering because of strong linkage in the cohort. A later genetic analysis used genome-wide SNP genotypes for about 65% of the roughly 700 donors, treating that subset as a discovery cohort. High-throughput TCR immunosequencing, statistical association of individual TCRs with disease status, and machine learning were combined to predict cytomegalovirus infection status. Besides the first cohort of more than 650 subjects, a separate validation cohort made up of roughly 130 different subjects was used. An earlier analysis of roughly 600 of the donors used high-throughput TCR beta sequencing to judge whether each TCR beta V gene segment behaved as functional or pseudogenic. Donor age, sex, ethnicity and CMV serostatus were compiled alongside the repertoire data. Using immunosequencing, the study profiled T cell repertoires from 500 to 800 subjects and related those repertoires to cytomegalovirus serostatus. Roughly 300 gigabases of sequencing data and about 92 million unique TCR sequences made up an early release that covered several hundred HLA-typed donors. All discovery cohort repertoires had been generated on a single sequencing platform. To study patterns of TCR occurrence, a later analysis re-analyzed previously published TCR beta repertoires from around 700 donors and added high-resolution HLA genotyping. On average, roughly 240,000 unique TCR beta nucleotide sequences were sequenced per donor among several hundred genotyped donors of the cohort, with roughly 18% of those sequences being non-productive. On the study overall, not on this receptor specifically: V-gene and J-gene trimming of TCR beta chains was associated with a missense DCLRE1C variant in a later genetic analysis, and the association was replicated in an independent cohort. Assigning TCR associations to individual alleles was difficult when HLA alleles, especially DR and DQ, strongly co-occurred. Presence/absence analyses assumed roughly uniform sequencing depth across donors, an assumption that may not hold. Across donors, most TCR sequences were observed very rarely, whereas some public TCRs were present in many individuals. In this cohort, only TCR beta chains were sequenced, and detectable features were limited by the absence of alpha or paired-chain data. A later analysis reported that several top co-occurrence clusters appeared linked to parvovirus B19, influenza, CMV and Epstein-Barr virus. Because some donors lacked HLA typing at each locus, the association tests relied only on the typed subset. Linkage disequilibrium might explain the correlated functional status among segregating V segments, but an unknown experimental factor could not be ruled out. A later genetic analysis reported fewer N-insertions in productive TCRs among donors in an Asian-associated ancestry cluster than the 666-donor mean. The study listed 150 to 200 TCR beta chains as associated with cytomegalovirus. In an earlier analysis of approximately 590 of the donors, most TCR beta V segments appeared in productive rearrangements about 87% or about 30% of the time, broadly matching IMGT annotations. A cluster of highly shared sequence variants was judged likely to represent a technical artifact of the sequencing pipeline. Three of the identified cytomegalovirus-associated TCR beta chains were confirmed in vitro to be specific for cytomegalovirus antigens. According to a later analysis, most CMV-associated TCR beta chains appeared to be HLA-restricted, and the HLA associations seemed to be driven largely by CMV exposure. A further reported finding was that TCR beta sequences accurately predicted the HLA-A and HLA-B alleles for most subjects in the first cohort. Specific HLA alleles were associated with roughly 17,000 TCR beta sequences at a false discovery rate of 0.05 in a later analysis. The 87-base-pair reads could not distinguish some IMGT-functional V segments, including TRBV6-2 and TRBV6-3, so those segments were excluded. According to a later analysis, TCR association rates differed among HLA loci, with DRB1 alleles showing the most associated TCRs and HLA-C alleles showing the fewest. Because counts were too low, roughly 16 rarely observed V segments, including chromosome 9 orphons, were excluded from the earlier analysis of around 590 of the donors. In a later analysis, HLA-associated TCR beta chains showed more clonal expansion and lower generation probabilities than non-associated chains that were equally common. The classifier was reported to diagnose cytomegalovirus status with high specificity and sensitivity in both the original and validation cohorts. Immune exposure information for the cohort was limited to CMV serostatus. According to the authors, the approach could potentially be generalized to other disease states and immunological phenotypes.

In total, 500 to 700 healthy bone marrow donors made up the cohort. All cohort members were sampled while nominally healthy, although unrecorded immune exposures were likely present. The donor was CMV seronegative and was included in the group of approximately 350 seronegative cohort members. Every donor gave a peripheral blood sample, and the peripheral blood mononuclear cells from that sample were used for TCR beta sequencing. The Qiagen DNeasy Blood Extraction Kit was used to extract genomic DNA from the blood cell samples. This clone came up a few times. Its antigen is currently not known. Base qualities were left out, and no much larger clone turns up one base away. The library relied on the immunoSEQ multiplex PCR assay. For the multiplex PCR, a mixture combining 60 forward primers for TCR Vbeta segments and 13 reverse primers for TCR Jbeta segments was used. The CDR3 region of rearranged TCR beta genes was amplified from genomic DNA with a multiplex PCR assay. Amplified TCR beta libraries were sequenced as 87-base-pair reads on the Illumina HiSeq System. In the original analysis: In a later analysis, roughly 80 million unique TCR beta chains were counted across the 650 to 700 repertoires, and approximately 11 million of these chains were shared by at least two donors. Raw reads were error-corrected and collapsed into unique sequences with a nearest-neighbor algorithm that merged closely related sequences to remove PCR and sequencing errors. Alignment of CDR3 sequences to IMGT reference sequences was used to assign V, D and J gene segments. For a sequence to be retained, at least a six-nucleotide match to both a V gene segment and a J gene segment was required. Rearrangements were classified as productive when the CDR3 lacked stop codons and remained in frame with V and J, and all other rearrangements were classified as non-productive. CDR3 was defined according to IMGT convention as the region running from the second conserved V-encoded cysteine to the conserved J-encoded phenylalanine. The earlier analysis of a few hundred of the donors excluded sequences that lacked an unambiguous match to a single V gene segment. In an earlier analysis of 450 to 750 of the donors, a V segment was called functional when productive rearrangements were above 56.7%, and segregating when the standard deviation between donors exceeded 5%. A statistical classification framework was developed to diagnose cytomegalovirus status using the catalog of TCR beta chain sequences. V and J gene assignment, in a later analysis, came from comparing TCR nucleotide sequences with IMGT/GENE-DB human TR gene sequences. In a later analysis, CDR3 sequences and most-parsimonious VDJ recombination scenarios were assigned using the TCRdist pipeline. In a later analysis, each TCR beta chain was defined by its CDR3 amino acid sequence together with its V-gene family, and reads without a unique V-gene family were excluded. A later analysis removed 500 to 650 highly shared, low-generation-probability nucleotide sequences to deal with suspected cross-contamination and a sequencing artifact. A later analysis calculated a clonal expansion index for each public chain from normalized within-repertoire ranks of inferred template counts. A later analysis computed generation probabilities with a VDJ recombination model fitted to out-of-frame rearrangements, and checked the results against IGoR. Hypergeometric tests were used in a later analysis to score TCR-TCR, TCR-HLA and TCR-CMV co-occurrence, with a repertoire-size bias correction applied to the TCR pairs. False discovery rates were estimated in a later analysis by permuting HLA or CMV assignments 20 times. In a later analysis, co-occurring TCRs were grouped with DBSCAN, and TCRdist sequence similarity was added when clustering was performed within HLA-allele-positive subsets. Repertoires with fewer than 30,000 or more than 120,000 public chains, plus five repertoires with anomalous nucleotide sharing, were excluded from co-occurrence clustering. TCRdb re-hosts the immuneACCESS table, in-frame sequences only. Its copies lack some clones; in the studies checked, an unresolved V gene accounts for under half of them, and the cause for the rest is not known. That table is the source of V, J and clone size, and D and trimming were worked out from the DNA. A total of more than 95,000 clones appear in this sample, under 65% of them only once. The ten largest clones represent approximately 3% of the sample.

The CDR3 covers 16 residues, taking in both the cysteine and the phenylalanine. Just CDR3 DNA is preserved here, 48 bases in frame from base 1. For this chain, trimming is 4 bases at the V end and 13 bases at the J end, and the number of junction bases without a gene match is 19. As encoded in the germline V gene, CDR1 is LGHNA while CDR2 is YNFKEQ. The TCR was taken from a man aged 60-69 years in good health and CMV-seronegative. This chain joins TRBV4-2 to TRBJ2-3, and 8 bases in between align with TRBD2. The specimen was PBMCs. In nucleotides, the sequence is TGTGCCAGCAGCCCCGGTGGGTTTAGCGGGGCCGGGTTAGAGTATTTT. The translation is CASSPGGFSGAGLEYF.